The 32 T cell receptor beta chains below come from one sample, sequenced in a study of cytomegalovirus exposure and HLA in healthy donors. Here immunoSEQ multiplex PCR was the method, and the copy in TCRdb shows in-frame clones only, minus some. The table records 90,000 or so clones, 85% of them present only once. Sequencing input: PBMCs. These TCRs come from a man aged 18 to 29 in good health and CMV-seropositive.

This chain joins TRBV27 and TRBJ2-5; TRBD2 aligns across 9 bases. This CDR3 region has 16 residues. Germline values: CDR1 MNHEY, CDR2 SMNVEV (reference sequence). The trim removed 4 bases at V and 0 bases at J, leaving 6 bases unmatched. The CDR3 is CASSSSGLANQETQYF. CDR3 nucleotides: TGTGCCAGCAGTTCCTCGGGACTAGCTAACCAAGAGACCCAGTACTTC.

The chain employs TRBV6-1 and TRBJ2-2; 9 bases agree with TRBD1. Germline V gene lookup returns CDR1 MNHNS and CDR2 SASEGT. J lost 3 bases, V lost 1 base, and 0 bases had no gene match. The CDR3 covers 15 residues. The CDR3 DNA follows: TGTGCCAGCAGTGAAGGGACAGGGGACACCGGGGAGCTGTTTTTT. Its protein is CASSEGTGDTGELFF.

J is TRBJ2-3 and V is TRBV30; 15 bases agree with TRBD2. The CDR3 consists of 16 residues. V lost 5 bases, J lost 4 bases, and 7 bases stayed unmatched. CDR1 GTSNPN and CDR2 SVGIG come from the germline V gene (reference sequence). CDR3 protein: CAWEGTSGRSPDTQYF. CDR3 coding DNA: TGTGCCTGGGAGGGGACTAGCGGGAGGTCGCCAGATACGCAGTATTTT.

This sequence joins TRBV23-1 and TRBJ2-2, with D perhaps matching TRBD1 (5 bases). TRBV23-1 has ORF status, its function being uncertain. V shed 4 bases and J shed 4 bases, with 10 bases lying between them. The CDR3 runs to 14 residues. In DNA form, the CDR3 reads TGCGCCAGCAGTCGCAGGGCAAGCACCGGGGAGCTGTTTTTT. It specifies CASSRRASTGELFF.

This chain links TRBV27 with TRBJ2-3; 7 positions match TRBD1. This CDR3 region has 12 residues. The ends lost 6 bases at V and 12 bases at J; junction bases unmatched: 9. The germline CDR1 and CDR2 sequences are MNHEY and SMNVEV (reference sequence). CDR3 in amino acids: CASRGGTGDQYF. The CDR3 DNA sequence: TGTGCCAGCAGAGGTGGCACAGGGGACCAGTATTTT.

The rearrangement links TRBV5-1 to TRBJ2-3, with D possibly TRBD1 on 7 matching bases. V was cut by 4 bases and J by 4 bases, with 19 bases left in between. The germline V gene encodes CDR1 SGHRS and CDR2 YFSETQ. This CDR3 is built from 16 residues. The CDR3 region has the DNA TGCGCCAGCAGCCAGACAGGGAGGCCTAGTTCAGATACGCAGTATTTT. Protein product: CASSQTGRPSSDTQYF. The variable domain in full, completed from reference TRBV5-1 and TRBJ2-3, reads KAGVTQTPRYLIKTRGQQVTLSCSPISGHRSVSWYQQTPGQGLQFLFEYFSETQRNKGNFPGRFSGRQFSNSRSEMNVSTLELGDSALYLCASSQTGRPSSDTQYFGPGTRLTVL.

The rearrangement uses TRBV7-8 and TRBJ1-3; a possible D gene is TRBD1 (5 bases). The CDR3 loop spans 14 amino acids. V shed 5 bases and J shed 2 bases, with 10 bases lying between them. Germline V gives CDR1 SGHVS, CDR2 FQNEAQ. Written as DNA, the CDR3 is TGTGCCAGCAGCCCCAGGGAGGCTGGAAACACCATATATTTT. It codes for CASSPREAGNTIYF.

The chain joins TRBV18 to TRBJ1-1, with D hard to call. Trimming pared 3 bases from V and 4 bases from J, leaving 18 bases between. This CDR3 has 16 amino acids. Per the germline V gene, CDR1 is KGHSH and CDR2 is LQKENI. The CDR3 reads CASSPVPAGDSTEAFF. The CDR3 bases are TGTGCCAGCTCACCGGTACCCGCCGGGGATAGCACTGAAGCTTTCTTT.

The chain couples TRBV4-2 to TRBJ2-3, with D maybe TRBD2 (5 bases). Germline V CDR1 and CDR2: LGHNA, YNFKEQ. The CDR3 extends over 15 amino acids. The V and J ends lost 1 base and 6 bases respectively, with 14 bases between them. CDR3 amino acids: CASSQVRGAADTQYF. The CDR3 nucleotides read TGTGCCAGCAGCCAAGTTCGGGGTGCAGCCGATACGCAGTATTTT.

The gene calls are TRBV7-6 and TRBJ1-3, with no clear D. Per the germline V gene, CDR1 is SGHVS and CDR2 is FNYEAQ. V shed 0 bases and J shed 4 bases, with 4 bases lying between them. The CDR3 covers 13 residues. The CDR3 DNA is TGTGCCAGCAGCTTAGCTCAGGGAAACACCATATATTTT. Translation gives CASSLAQGNTIYF.

The rearrangement links TRBV14 to TRBJ2-7, with 10 bases lining up with TRBD2. The germline CDR1 and CDR2 sequences are SGHDN and FVKESK. The CDR3 covers 16 residues. V was clipped by 4 bases and J by 4 bases; unmatched bases: 10. DNA of the CDR3: TGTGCCAGCAGCCTCATACTAGCGGGATATGTATACGAGCAGTACGTC. Amino acids: CASSLILAGYVYEQYV.

V usage is TRBV2 and J usage is TRBJ2-7; D is undetermined. With 3 bases removed from V and 2 bases from J, the gap between germline ends came to 14 bases. This CDR3 has 15 amino acids. The germline V gene encodes CDR1 SNHLY and CDR2 FYNNEI. CDR3 DNA sequence: TGTGCCAGCAGTGATCGGCCAGCGATGACCTACGAGCAGTACGTC. Residues: CASSDRPAMTYEQYV.

The chain carries TRBV11-3 and TRBJ1-1; tentative D call: TRBD1 (5 bases). The CDR3 runs 14 residues. Deletions cut 4 bases from V and 1 base from J, with 10 bases between. Germline assignment: CDR1 SGHNT and CDR2 YENEEA. The DNA for the CDR3 is TGTGCCAGCAGCTCCCAGGGTGGGAACACTGAAGCTTTCTTT. Translated: CASSSQGGNTEAFF.

The chain joins TRBV19 to TRBJ1-2; D is undetermined. Per the germline V gene, CDR1 is LNHDA and CDR2 is SQIVND (reference sequence). Between the trimmed V and J ends, which lost 8 bases and 8 bases, there was a span of 21 bases. The CDR3 covers 14 residues. Here the CDR3 reads CASGTTLLPGGYTF. The CDR3 DNA sequence: TGTGCCAGTGGAACAACCCTCCTCCCGGGGGGCTACACCTTC.

A single count supports this clone. V gene TRBV7-2 combines with J gene TRBJ2-3; no clear D gene. With 3 bases removed from V and 0 bases from J, the gap between germline ends came to 10 bases. Germline V gives CDR1 SGHTA, CDR2 FQGNSA. This CDR3 contains 15 residues. CDR3 protein: CASSFPPSSTDTQYF. CDR3 in DNA: TGTGCCAGCAGCTTCCCCCCTAGTAGCACAGATACGCAGTATTTT.

The chain has TRBV14 and TRBJ2-1; the match to TRBD2 covers 8 bases. The CDR3 loop spans 18 amino acids. In germline, CDR1 is SGHDN, CDR2 FVKESK. V was clipped by 1 base and J by 0 bases; unmatched bases: 8. The CDR3 protein is CASSQAISGKSSYNEQFF. CDR3 coding DNA: TGTGCCAGCAGCCAAGCGATTAGCGGGAAGAGCTCCTACAATGAGCAGTTCTTC.

This clone was picked up one time. The chain uses TRBV6-1 and TRBJ1-1; no definite D call. V was cut by 2 bases and J by 0 bases, with 10 bases left in between. Germline V gene data show CDR1 as MNHNS and CDR2 as SASEGT. The CDR3 has 15 residues. In DNA form, the CDR3 reads TGTGCCAGCAGTGAAATTGAGGGCATGAACACTGAAGCTTTCTTT. Amino acids: CASSEIEGMNTEAFF.

The sample holds a few counts of this clone. The V call is TRBV6-1, the J call TRBJ1-2, with D possibly being TRBD1 (5 bases). The CDR3 is 13 residues long. In germline, CDR1 is MNHNS, CDR2 SASEGT. Trimming cost V 0 bases and J 14 bases, with 16 bases left between them. The CDR3 DNA reads TGTGCCAGCAGTGAAGCTGGGGGGGGAGGGAATACCTTC. Translated: CASSEAGGGGNTF.

This sequence joins TRBV6-1 and TRBJ1-1, with D unresolved. Trimming took off 5 bases at V and 6 bases at J, with 16 bases between the two ends. Germline V CDR1 and CDR2: MNHNS, SASEGT. The CDR3 consists of 14 residues. This CDR3 reads CASSLHGVYAEAFF. The DNA of the CDR3 is TGTGCCAGCAGTTTACACGGGGTTTACGCTGAAGCTTTCTTT.

V gene TRBV6-5 combines with J gene TRBJ2-7; 8 nucleotides match TRBD1. V trimming: 6 bases; J trimming: 10 bases; junction bases outside the gene matches: 11. There are 13 residues in the CDR3. Per the germline V gene, CDR1 is MNHEY and CDR2 is SVGAGI. The CDR3 DNA sequence: TGTGCCAGCAGCACCGGACAGGGCTACAACCAGTACTTC. Translating gives CASSTGQGYNQYF.

This clone has just one count. V is TRBV5-6 and J is TRBJ2-5, with D maybe TRBD2 (5 bases). The germline gives CDR1 SGHDT, CDR2 YYEEEE. CDR3 length equals 15 residues. Trimming pared 4 bases from V and 0 bases from J, leaving 13 bases between. CDR3 residues: CASSAGRADQETQYF. CDR3 bases: TGTGCCAGCAGCGCCGGTCGAGCGGACCAAGAGACCCAGTACTTC.

The chain links TRBV5-4 to TRBJ2-1, with D perhaps TRBD2 (6 bases). The CDR3 covers 16 residues. Germline V lookup: CDR1 SGHNT, CDR2 YYREEE (reference sequence). Trimming cost V 1 base and J 0 bases, with 11 bases left between them. CDR3 loop: CASSLSLGGSYNEQFF. The CDR3 DNA reads TGTGCCAGCAGCTTGTCTCTGGGGGGCTCCTACAATGAGCAGTTCTTC.

V usage is TRBV6-5 and J usage is TRBJ1-2; a possible D gene is TRBD1 (6 bases). CDR3 length: 15 residues. The germline V gene encodes CDR1 MNHEY and CDR2 SVGAGI. Trimming removed 2 bases from V and 4 bases from J, with 14 bases in between. CDR3 DNA sequence: TGTGCCAGCAGTTACGAAACAGGGCGACGCTATGGCTACACCTTC. It encodes CASSYETGRRYGYTF.

The CDR3 DNA sequence: TGTGCCAGCACCCCTCCCTCCGAGCAGTACTTC. Translation: CASTPPSEQYF. This sequence joins TRBV5-8 and TRBJ2-7; D is uncertain. V lost 6 bases and J lost 6, with 10 bases in between. CDR1 and CDR2 (germline): SGHTS, YDEGEE. This CDR3 is built from 11 residues.

The chain joins TRBV30 to TRBJ1-1, with D hard to call. This CDR3 region has 12 residues. Trimming pared 2 bases from V and 10 bases from J, leaving 14 bases between. CDR1 and CDR2 from the germline V gene are GTSNPN and SVGIG (reference sequence). The CDR3 DNA reads as TGTGCCTGGAGTCCGGGCGGGAGGGTAGCTTTCTTT. Amino acid sequence: CAWSPGGRVAFF.

J is TRBJ1-1 and V is TRBV30; D might be TRBD1 (5 bases). The CDR3 loop spans 11 amino acids. Germline assignment: CDR1 GTSNPN and CDR2 SVGIG (reference sequence). Between the trimmed V and J ends, which lost 2 bases and 11 bases, there was a span of 12 bases. The CDR3 bases are TGTGCCTGGAGTCCAAGCCGGGGGGCTTTCTTT. Translating gives CAWSPSRGAFF.

This chain joins TRBV28 and TRBJ1-2, with a weak D call TRBD1 (6 bases). Germline V gene sequence: CDR1 MDHEN, CDR2 SYDVKM. V lost 5 bases and J 8 bases, leaving 12 bases between the germline ends. This CDR3 spans 12 amino acids. CDR3 in DNA: TGTGCCAGCAGTCTTACAGGGAACGGCTACACCTTC. Residues: CASSLTGNGYTF.

The CDR3: CASSSKTPGWADDEQYF. The CDR3 nucleotides read TGCGCCAGCAGCTCTAAAACTCCAGGGTGGGCCGACGACGAGCAGTACTTC. The V and J genes are TRBV5-1 and TRBJ2-7; the D gene is possibly TRBD1 (5 bases). The CDR3 is 17 amino acids. V lost 3 bases, J lost 5 bases, and 24 bases lay in between. CDR1 is SGHRS and CDR2 is YFSETQ in the germline V gene.

The chain is built from TRBV11-2 and TRBJ2-5; a weak D match, TRBD1 (6 bases). CDR1 and CDR2 (germline): SGHAT, FQNNGV. V was shortened by 2 bases and J by 2 bases, with 18 bases between the two germline ends. The length of the CDR3 is 17 residues. CDR3 loop: CASSLYGRGTLQETQYF. CDR3 DNA sequence: TGTGCCAGCAGCTTATACGGCAGGGGCACTTTACAAGAGACCCAGTACTTC. Full variable domain (missing parts from reference TRBV11-2 and TRBJ2-5): EAGVAQSPRYKIIEKRQSVAFWCNPISGHATLYWYQQILGQGPKLLIQFQNNGVVDDSQLPKDRFSAERLKGVDSTLKIQPAKLEDSAVYLCASSLYGRGTLQETQYFGPGTRLLVL.

The chain recombines TRBV5-4 with TRBJ1-2, with 8 bases aligning to TRBD1. This CDR3 is built from 14 residues. Germline lookup yields CDR1 SGHNT and CDR2 YYREEE (reference sequence). The junction had 5 bases not matched to a gene; V was cut back by 3 bases and J by 4 bases. The CDR3 DNA follows: TGTGCCAGCAGCTCTGGACAGGGACTCTATGGCTACACCTTC. Translation: CASSSGQGLYGYTF.

This rearrangement joins TRBV25-1 to TRBJ2-3; perhaps TRBD1 as D (5 bases). The V and J ends lost 10 bases and 1 base respectively, with 18 bases between them. This CDR3 comprises 15 residues. CDR1 MGHDK and CDR2 SYGVNS come from the germline V gene. In DNA, the CDR3 is TGTGCCACCGACGACAGTCTGGTAGGCACAGATACGCAGTATTTT. Protein sequence: CATDDSLVGTDTQYF.

The gene calls are TRBV30 and TRBJ1-1; a possible D gene is TRBD1 (5 bases). This CDR3 region has 13 residues. From germline, CDR1 is GTSNPN and CDR2 SVGIG (reference sequence). The V end lost 2 bases, the J end lost 4 bases, and 11 bases lay between the germline ends. The DNA for the CDR3 is TGTGCCTGGAGTCGGGGCGGGACCACTGAAGCTTTCTTT. Its protein is CAWSRGGTTEAFF.